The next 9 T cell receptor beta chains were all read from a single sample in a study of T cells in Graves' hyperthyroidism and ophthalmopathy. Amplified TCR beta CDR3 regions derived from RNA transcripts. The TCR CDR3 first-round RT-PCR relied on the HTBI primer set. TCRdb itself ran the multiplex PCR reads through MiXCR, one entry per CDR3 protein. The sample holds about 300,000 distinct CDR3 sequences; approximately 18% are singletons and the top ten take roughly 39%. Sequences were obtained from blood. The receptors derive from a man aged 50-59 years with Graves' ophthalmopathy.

DNA of the CDR3: TGCAGTGTACTAGCGAATCAAGAGACCCAGTACTTC. Translated, it gives CSVLANQETQYF. The chain links TRBV20-1 to TRBJ2-5; 7 bases align to TRBD2. V dropped 7 bases and J dropped 2; count of bases not matched to a gene: 4. The CDR3 runs 12 residues. In germline, CDR1 is DFQATT, CDR2 SNEGSKA (reference sequence).

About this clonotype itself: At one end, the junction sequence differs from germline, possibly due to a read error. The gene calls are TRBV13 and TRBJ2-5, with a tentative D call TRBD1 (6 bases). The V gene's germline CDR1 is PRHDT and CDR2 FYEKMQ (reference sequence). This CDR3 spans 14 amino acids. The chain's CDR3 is CASSPQQGSETQYF. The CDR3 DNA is TGCGCCAGCAGCCCACAACAGGGTTCGGAGACCCAGTACTTC.

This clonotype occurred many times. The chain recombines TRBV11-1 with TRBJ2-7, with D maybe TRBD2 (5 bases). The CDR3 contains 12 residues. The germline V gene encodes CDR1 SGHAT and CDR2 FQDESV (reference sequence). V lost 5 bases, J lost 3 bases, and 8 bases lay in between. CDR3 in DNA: TGTGCCAGCAGCCCCGGGGACTACGAGCAGTACTTC. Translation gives CASSPGDYEQYF.

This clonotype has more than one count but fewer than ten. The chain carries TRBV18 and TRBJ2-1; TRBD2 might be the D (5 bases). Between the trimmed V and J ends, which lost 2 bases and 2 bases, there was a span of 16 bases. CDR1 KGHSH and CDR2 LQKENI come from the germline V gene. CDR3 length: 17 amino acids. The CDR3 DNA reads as TGTGCCAGCTCACCAGTGGCAGCGGAAGGCACCTACAATGAGCAGTTCTTC. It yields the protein CASSPVAAEGTYNEQFF.

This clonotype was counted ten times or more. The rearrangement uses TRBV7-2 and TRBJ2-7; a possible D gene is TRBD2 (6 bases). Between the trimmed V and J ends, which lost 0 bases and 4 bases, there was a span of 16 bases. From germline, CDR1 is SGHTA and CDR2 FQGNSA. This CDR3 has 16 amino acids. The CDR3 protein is CASSLAGGSPRYEQYF. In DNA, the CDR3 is TGTGCCAGCAGCTTAGCGGGGGGTTCTCCGAGGTACGAGCAGTACTTC.

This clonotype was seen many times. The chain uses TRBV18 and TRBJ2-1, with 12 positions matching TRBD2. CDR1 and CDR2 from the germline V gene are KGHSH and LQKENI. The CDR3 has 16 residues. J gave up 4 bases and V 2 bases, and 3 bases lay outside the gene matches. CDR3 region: CASSPTSGRSYNEQFF. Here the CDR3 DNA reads TGTGCCAGCTCACCAACTAGCGGGAGGTCTTACAATGAGCAGTTCTTC.

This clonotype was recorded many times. CDR3 sequence reads: CASSSTLPGTYNEQFF. CDR3 coding DNA: TGTGCCAGCAGTTCGACCCTTCCGGGGACGTACAATGAGCAGTTCTTC. This chain uses TRBV28 with TRBJ2-1; D is possibly TRBD1 or TRBD2 (5 bases each). V was clipped by 4 bases and J by 4 bases, with 17 bases between them. The CDR3 extends over 16 amino acids. Per germline, CDR1 MDHEN and CDR2 SYDVKM. The entire variable domain, with the rest obtained from reference TRBV28 and TRBJ2-1, is as follows: DVKVTQSSRYLVKRTGEKVFLECVQDMDHENMFWYRQDPGLGLRLIYFSYDVKMKEKGDIPEGYSVSREKKERFSLILESASTNQTSMYLCASSSTLPGTYNEQFFGPGTRLTVL.

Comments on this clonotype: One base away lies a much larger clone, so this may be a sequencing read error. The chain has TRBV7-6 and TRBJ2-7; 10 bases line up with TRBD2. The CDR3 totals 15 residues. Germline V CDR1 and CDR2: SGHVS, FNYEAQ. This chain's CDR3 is CARSLLAGTGYEQYF. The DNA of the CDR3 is TGTGCCCGCAGCCTACTAGCGGGAACGGGGTACGAGCAGTACTTC.

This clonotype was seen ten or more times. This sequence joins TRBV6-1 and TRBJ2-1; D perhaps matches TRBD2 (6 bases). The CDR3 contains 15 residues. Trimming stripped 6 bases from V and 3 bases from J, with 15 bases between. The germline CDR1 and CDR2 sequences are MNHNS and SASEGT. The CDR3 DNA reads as TGTGCCAGCAGCGGCGGGACGTTTGGCTACAATGAGCAGTTCTTC. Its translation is CASSGGTFGYNEQFF.